This TCR beta chain was found in a study of blood T cell repertoires in COVID-19. Across the study: Acute-phase and convalescent COVID-19 samples originated in the United States, Italy and Spain. PBMCs, B-cell-depleted T cells, or T cells provided the cDNA or gDNA that made up the material.

Methods used by the authors: Reference gene primer amplification gave estimated nucleated cell counts. The protocol was immunoSEQ multiplex PCR, while the TCRdb copy is restricted to in-frame clones and leaves out a portion. V, J and clone size derive from that table, while D and trimming were established from the DNA sequence. The data contain about 190,000 clones, roughly 90% of them seen just once; the ten biggest clones take up 1.5% to 2%. The CDR3 runs 14 residues. Trimming removed 4 bases at V and 0 bases at J, with 8 bases between. Germline V gene data show CDR1 as SGHTA and CDR2 as FQGNSA. This clonotype was obtained from a man between 18 and 35 years old with active or convalescent COVID-19. This chain links TRBV7-2 with TRBJ2-3, with TRBD2 as a possible D gene (5 bases). The sample comprised peripheral blood. CDR3 nucleotide sequence: TGTGCCAGCAGCTGGGAGCTGAGCACAGATACGCAGTATTTT. Protein sequence: CASSWELSTDTQYF.